This T cell receptor beta chain was recovered during a study of blood T cell repertoires in COVID-19 (dated by TCRdb to 2018 to 2020). About the study as a whole: Samples covering the acute and convalescent phases of COVID-19 were provided by collaborators in the United States, Italy and Spain. The dataset comprised deeply sampled blood TCRbeta repertoires from subjects exposed to, actively infected with, or recovered from COVID-19. The sample metadata nearly always contained a de-identified subject ID, COVID-19 status, age in years and sex. The samples were drawn from two sources: the first 160 participants of the ongoing ImmuneRACE study, and 1,200 or so subjects contributed by 6 global collaborators. The material from the prospective study consisted of cDNA or gDNA derived from T cells, B-cell-depleted T cells, or PBMCs. The repertoires were released in a freely available public database intended as a resource for research on the immune response to SARS-CoV-2. Where available, HLA class I and class II types were taken from metadata supplied by the sample provider and were not determined by assay-based typing.

As to this clone: What antigen it recognizes has not been identified. Per-base quality was not reported, and no clone a single base away is much larger than it.

Study-level results and caveats: How much clinical and demographic metadata was included differed by source and by participant, and the metadata was provided uncurated.

The immunoSEQ Assay, a bias-controlled multiplex PCR, was used to amplify TCRbeta CDR3 regions from genomic DNA. The source study handled its data this way. The number of nucleated cells in each sample was estimated from the amplification of reference gene primers within the assay. To quantify the absolute abundance of each unique TCRbeta CDR3 rearrangement, sequence reads were collapsed and filtered. For each sample, productive Simpson clonality was calculated by taking the square root of Simpson's diversity index across productive rearrangements. TCRdb retrieved this table from immuneACCESS and kept in-frame rearrangements only. Not all clones are present; in checked studies, unresolved V genes account for under half, and no reason is known for the remainder. The V and J calls and clone size are taken from that table; D and trimming were inferred from the DNA. Recorded for this sample are about 210,000 clones; just under 85% of them occurred a single time. The ten largest clones represent approximately 8.1% of the sample.

Each collaborating institution followed its own protocols to collect whole blood in K2EDTA tubes. For TCRbeta analysis, collaborators shipped samples as frozen whole blood, isolated PBMCs, or DNA extracted from either of those sample types. CDR1 is given as SNHLY and CDR2 as FYNNEI, both from the germline V gene. Reading from cysteine to phenylalanine, the CDR3 counts 15 amino acids. Just CDR3 DNA is preserved here, 45 bases in frame from base 1. V has 1 base trimmed and J has 1 base trimmed; junction bases matching no gene number 3. This clonotype originated in a woman aged 45-65 years with active or convalescent COVID-19. The rearranged segments are TRBV2 and TRBJ1-1, with 7 bases aligning to TRBD1. Specimen: peripheral blood. CDR3 protein: CASSEVQGGNTEAFF. The bases are TGTGCCAGCAGTGAAGTGCAGGGGGGGAACACTGAAGCTTTCTTT.